The following is a T cell receptor (beta chain) sequence with its context. What it binds is not known. This sample is part of a study of cytomegalovirus exposure and HLA in healthy donors. General study findings and limits: What a later analysis showed was that several of the most significant clusters appeared linked to common viral pathogens.

The PCR ran on 60 Vbeta and 13 Jbeta primers. The protocol was immunoSEQ multiplex PCR, while the TCRdb copy is restricted to in-frame clones and leaves out a portion. This table has roughly 200,000 clones, around three quarters appearing once. The V and J ends lost 2 bases and 6 bases, in that order; junction bases with no gene match: 7. The CDR3 runs 17 residues. Germline assignment: CDR1 SEHNR and CDR2 FQNEAQ (reference sequence). The chain combines TRBV7-9 with TRBJ2-1; 13 nucleotides agree with TRBD2. The clonotype originates from a woman in her 30s in good health and CMV-seropositive. Sequenced: PBMCs. This chain's CDR3 is CASSLQLAGGPPNEQFF. Here the CDR3 DNA reads TGTGCCAGCAGCTTACAACTAGCGGGAGGGCCCCCCAATGAGCAGTTCTTC. The complete variable domain, with remaining parts taken from reference TRBV7-9 and TRBJ2-1, reads DTGVSQNPRHKITKRGQNVTFRCDPISEHNRLYWYRQTLGQGPEFLTYFQNEAQLEKSRLLSDRFSAERPKGSFSTLEIQRTEQGDSAMYLCASSLQLAGGPPNEQFFGPGTRLTVL.